These 10 T cell receptor beta chains were all obtained from the same sample, sequenced in a study of T-cell reconstitution after alpha-beta-depleted transplantation in children. Unique molecular identifiers were incorporated into the prepared TCRbeta library. Via MiXCR, TCRdb re-called the PCR reads, giving one row per CDR3 protein. The sample yields about 340,000 distinct CDR3 sequences, 13% seen once. The source material was PBMCs, sampled from the stem cell graft. Receptor source: a human donor who donated a stem cell graft to a child with Fanconi anemia.

This clonotype was found a few times. This sequence joins TRBV7-6 and TRBJ2-3, with no clear D. Germline V lookup: CDR1 SGHVS, CDR2 FNYEAQ. The CDR3 runs 13 residues. The V end lost 1 base, the J end lost 2 bases, and 4 bases lay between the germline ends. The CDR3 sequence: CASSLGITDTQYF. The CDR3 region has the DNA TGTGCCAGCAGCTTAGGGATCACAGATACGCAGTATTTT.

In this sample, this clonotype turned up many times. V is TRBV6-2 or TRBV6-3 and J is TRBJ2-5, with 7 positions matching TRBD2. The CDR3 is made up of 16 amino acids. V gave up 2 bases and J gave up 0 bases; unmatched junction bases: 6. Germline CDR1 MNHEY, CDR2 SVGEGT. The CDR3 DNA reads as TGTGCCAGCAGTTACGAAGCTAGCGGAGACCAAGAGACCCAGTACTTC. This translates into CASSYEASGDQETQYF.

The chain couples TRBV6-2 or TRBV6-3 to TRBJ2-6; either TRBD1 or TRBD2 may fit D (5 bases each). There are 14 residues in the CDR3. V lost 8 bases and J 0 bases, leaving 8 bases between the germline ends. CDR1 is MNHEY and CDR2 is SVGEGT in the germline V gene. The CDR3 nucleotides read TGTGCCAGCGAAGGGACCTCTGGGGCCAACGTCCTGACTTTC. This translates into CASEGTSGANVLTF.

This clonotype was picked up a small number of times. This sequence joins TRBV10-1 and TRBJ1-4; D unclear. V lost 2 bases to trimming and J lost 5 bases, with 3 bases between them. Germline V gene lookup returns CDR1 WNHNN and CDR2 SYGVQD (reference sequence). CDR3 length: 12 amino acids. In DNA form, the CDR3 reads TGCGCCAGCAGTGAGGAGAATGAAAAACTGTTTTTT. It translates to CASSEENEKLFF.

This clonotype was counted at least ten times. The chain couples TRBV27 to TRBJ2-2; D is ambiguous. The germline CDR1 and CDR2 sequences are MNHEY and SMNVEV (reference sequence). The CDR3 totals 13 residues. V dropped 2 bases and J dropped 3 bases, with 4 bases sitting between them. The CDR3 coding sequence is TGTGCCAGCAGTTTACCACACACCGGGGAGCTGTTTTTT. Protein: CASSLPHTGELFF.

Comments on this clonotype: This may stem from a read error, because a much larger clone lies one nucleotide away. This chain connects TRBV29-1 to TRBJ2-3; TRBD2 agrees at 8 bases. Per the germline V gene, CDR1 is SQVTM and CDR2 is ANQGSEA. The CDR3 is 14 amino acids. The CDR3 reads CSAESGGYTDTQYF. The CDR3 DNA reads TGCAGCGCTGAAAGCGGGGGCTATACAGATACGCAGTATTTT.

This clonotype was found a few times. The J gene is TRBJ1-1, the V gene TRBV5-1; D possibly corresponds to TRBD1 (6 bases). The V gene's germline CDR1 is SGHRS and CDR2 YFSETQ. The CDR3 contains 14 residues. V lost 0 bases, J lost 7 bases, and 13 bases lay in between. The CDR3 protein is CASSLAGGAVEAFF. Here the CDR3 DNA reads TGCGCCAGCAGCTTGGCCGGGGGGGCAGTTGAAGCTTTCTTT.

This clonotype was seen repeatedly, ten times or more. This chain uses TRBV6-1 with TRBJ2-3; possibly TRBD1 for D (6 bases). V dropped 2 bases and J dropped 4 bases, with 13 bases sitting between them. Germline assignment: CDR1 MNHNS and CDR2 SASEGT. This CDR3 spans 15 amino acids. The CDR3 here is CASSELNRAADTQYF. The CDR3 coding sequence is TGTGCCAGCAGTGAATTAAACAGGGCTGCAGATACGCAGTATTTT.

This clonotype occurred a few times. The CDR3 nucleotides are TGTGCCAGCAGCCTCCTTAGCGGGGGGCCCCCGGATACGCAGTATTTT. Residues: CASSLLSGGPPDTQYF. The chain links TRBV7-2 to TRBJ2-3; TRBD2 aligns across 10 bases. V was clipped by 5 bases and J by 6 bases; unmatched bases: 11. CDR1 is SGHTA and CDR2 is FQGNSA in the germline V gene. CDR3 length equals 16 residues.

This clonotype was observed at least ten times. This chain connects TRBV20-1 to TRBJ1-4; 9 nucleotides align to TRBD1. J gave up 2 bases and V 3 bases, and 4 bases lay outside the gene matches. The CDR3 spans 15 residues. Germline assignment: CDR1 DFQATT and CDR2 SNEGSKA (reference sequence). CDR3 DNA sequence: TGCAGTGCTAGGGGGGACAGGGCGACTAATGAAAAACTGTTTTTT. Translation: CSARGDRATNEKLFF.